Listed below are T cell receptor beta chains from one sample, sequenced in a study of blood T cell repertoires in COVID-19. Some clones are missing from TCRdb's copy, which holds only in-frame ones; the method was immunoSEQ multiplex PCR. The table records under 200,000 clones, approximately 91% of them present only once. The specimen was peripheral blood. The source of these receptors is a man aged 18 to 30 with active or convalescent COVID-19. The CDR3 runs from the conserved cysteine through the conserved F or W. The D gene is left open where the match is weak. Size is stated for part of the rows, as once, few or many counts, or as a class when the clone is expanded.

abundance	v_gene	d_gene	j_gene	CDR3nt	CDR3aa
.	TRBV6-5	.	TRBJ2-1	TGTGCCAGCCGCCTGGGGGGGGACAAACGCGAGCAGTTCTTC	CASRLGGDKREQFF
once	TRBV18	.	TRBJ2-1	TGTGCCAGCTCACCACGGGTGACAGGATTCCCCCTGAATGAGCAGTTCTTC	CASSPRVTGFPLNEQFF
once	TRBV5-5	TRBD1	TRBJ1-5	TGTGCAGGGGGGACAGGCCCCGATCAGCCCCAGCATTTT	CAGGTGPDQPQHF
.	TRBV2	.	TRBJ2-7	TGTGCCAGCAGTGAAGCGGCGGCAGGGTACCACGAGCAGTACTTC	CASSEAAAGYHEQYF
.	TRBV29-1	.	TRBJ1-3	TGCAGCGGGGGGGAGGGAGGAAACACCATATATTTT	CSGGEGGNTIYF
.	TRBV4-1	.	TRBJ1-6	TGCGCCAGCAGCCAACCCAGATTTGGAGCAACAAGCTCACCCCTCCACTTT	CASSQPRFGATSSPLHF
.	TRBV5-1	.	TRBJ1-2	TGCGCCAGCGGGGAGACCTATGGCTACACCTTC	CASGETYGYTF
.	TRBV5-1	.	TRBJ2-5	TGCGCCAGCAGCCCAAACACAGGGTTAGAGACCCAGTACTTC	CASSPNTGLETQYF
.	TRBV21-1	.	TRBJ1-3	TGTGCCAGCAGCGGGAGGAAAGGTGACTCTGGAAACACCATATATTTT	CASSGRKGDSGNTIYF
.	TRBV7-2	.	TRBJ2-1	TGTGCCAGCAGCTTGGAGGGTAGGGCCTACAATGAGCAGTTCTTC	CASSLEGRAYNEQFF
.	TRBV11-3	TRBD2	TRBJ2-2	TGTGCCAGCAGCGCCGGGACTAGCGACACCGGGGAGCTGTTTTTT	CASSAGTSDTGELFF
.	TRBV25-1	.	TRBJ2-7	TGTGCCAGCCTCCCACGACATTCCTACGAGCAGTACTTC	CASLPRHSYEQYF
.	TRBV7-2	TRBD2	TRBJ2-3	TGTGCCAGCAGCTCTAGACTAGCGGGAGGCACAGATACGCAGTATTTT	CASSSRLAGGTDTQYF
.	TRBV6-5	TRBD2	TRBJ2-1	TGTGCCAGCACCTATCTAGCGGACTCCTACAATGAGCAGTTCTTC	CASTYLADSYNEQFF
.	TRBV5-1	TRBD1	TRBJ1-1	TGCGCCAGCAGCGTTGGGACAGGGAACACTGAAGCTTTCTTT	CASSVGTGNTEAFF
once	TRBV13	TRBD1	TRBJ1-2	TGTGCCAGCAGCTCCTTAACAGGGGGCTATGGCTACACCTTC	CASSSLTGGYGYTF
.	TRBV19	.	TRBJ1-5	TGTGCCAGTAGTCCTAGGGACATTAGCAATCAGCCCCAGCATTTT	CASSPRDISNQPQHF
.	TRBV6-1	.	TRBJ1-6	TGTGCCAGCAGTGAAATACAGGGAGATTCACCCCTCCACTTT	CASSEIQGDSPLHF
.	TRBV12-3/TRBV12-4	.	TRBJ1-1	TGTGCCAGCAGAGACTATGAAAGGACTGAAGCTTTCTTT	CASRDYERTEAFF
.	TRBV2	.	TRBJ1-1	TGTGCCAGCAGTGAATCAGGCGAAGTTGAAGCTTTCTTT	CASSESGEVEAFF